The sequence of this T cell receptor beta chain was determined in a study of blood T cell repertoires in COVID-19. The CDR3 totals 13 residues. With V trimmed by 2 bases and J by 10 bases, 8 bases remained unmatched. Germline assignment: CDR1 SGHTA and CDR2 FQGNSA. The data were produced by immunoSEQ multiplex PCR, yet TCRdb's version contains in-frame clones alone and is incomplete. The table has nearly 250,000 clones, about 80% seen once; the top ten hold under 2%. The chain couples TRBV7-2 to TRBJ2-7, with 7 nucleotides matching TRBD1. Sequenced material: peripheral blood. The sequence derives from a woman aged 80 or over with acute or convalescent COVID-19. The CDR3 nucleotides read TGTGCCAGCAGCTTACCCCCGGGACAGCTACAGTACTTC. Translation gives CASSLPPGQLQYF. The entire variable domain, with the rest obtained from reference TRBV7-2 and TRBJ2-7, is as follows: GAGVSQSPSNKVTEKGKDVELRCDPISGHTALYWYRQSLGQGLEFLIYFQGNSAPDKSGLPSDRFSAERTGGSVSTLTIQRTQQEDSAVYLCASSLPPGQLQYFGPGTRLTVT.